The entry that follows covers one T cell receptor beta chain sequence. The entry originates in a study of blood T cell repertoires in COVID-19. For the study at large: Some COVID-19 samples were acute and others convalescent; all came from the United States, Italy and Spain.

Clones were read by immunoSEQ multiplex PCR, and TCRdb kept only the in-frame ones, dropping some. The table shows 95,000 to 150,000 clones, with roughly 70% occurring only once. Germline loops: CDR1 MNHEY, CDR2 SMNVEV (reference sequence). With 2 bases removed from V and 5 bases from J, the gap between germline ends came to 10 bases. This CDR3 has 14 residues. The sample was peripheral blood. This clonotype originated in a human donor with acute or convalescent COVID-19. The donor label of this sample is uncertain. The V gene is TRBV27, the J gene TRBJ1-5; possible D gene TRBD1, 6 bases. The CDR3 bases are TGTGCCAGCAGTTTACGCAGGGGTGATCAGCCCCAGCATTTT. The encoded protein is CASSLRRGDQPQHF.